This T cell receptor beta chain emerged from a study of identical twins. Study-level results: Its conclusions, products of cross-sectional statistical analysis, did not come from following the same donors. Sequences that were out-of-frame, alpha and twin-shared displayed an excess of low generation probability.

Healthy Caucasians were all of the donors. The CDR3 length is 14 residues. Trimming shortened V by 0 bases and J by 6 bases, and 12 bases separated the two germline ends. Germline loops: CDR1 LGHNA, CDR2 YSLEER. A universal primer site came from template switching; cDNA carried unique molecular identifiers. Each CDR3 protein is one row after TCRdb ran MiXCR on the 5' RACE reads. This table holds roughly 470,000 distinct CDR3 sequences, approximately 15% found once. This clonotype was counted a few times. What it binds is unknown. The data were also submitted as part of a second study, on yellow fever vaccine responses in identical twins.

This receptor was obtained from a woman younger than 35 in good health. Sequencing input: CD4+ T cells sorted from blood. This rearrangement joins TRBV4-3 to TRBJ2-7; TRBD1 is a possible D gene (6 bases). The CDR3 reads CASSQDQGIGEQYF. CDR3 nucleotide sequence: TGCGCCAGCAGCCAAGATCAGGGGATCGGCGAGCAGTACTTC.